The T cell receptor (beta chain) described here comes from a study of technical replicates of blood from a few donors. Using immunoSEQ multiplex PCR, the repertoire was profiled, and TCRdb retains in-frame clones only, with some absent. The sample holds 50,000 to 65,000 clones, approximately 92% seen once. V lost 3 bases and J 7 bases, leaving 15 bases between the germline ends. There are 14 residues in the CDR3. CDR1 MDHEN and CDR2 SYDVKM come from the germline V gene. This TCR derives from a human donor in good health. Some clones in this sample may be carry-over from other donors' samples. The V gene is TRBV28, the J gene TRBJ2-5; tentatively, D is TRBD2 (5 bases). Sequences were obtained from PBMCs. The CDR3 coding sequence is TGTGCCAGCAGTTTTCCCCCCCCCGCGGGGACCCAGTACTTC. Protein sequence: CASSFPPPAGTQYF.